These 15 T cell receptor beta chains were all obtained from the same sample, sequenced in a study of blood T cell repertoires in COVID-19. Method: immunoSEQ multiplex PCR; TCRdb's copy keeps in-frame clones and lacks some. The data contain approximately 330,000 clones, 87% of them singletons. Material: peripheral blood. The source of these receptors is a man aged 30 to 45 with COVID-19, enrolled during active disease.

The J gene is TRBJ2-3, the V gene TRBV2; tentative D call: TRBD2 (5 bases). The CDR3 extends over 14 amino acids. V shed 6 bases and J shed 4 bases, with 14 bases lying between them. From germline, CDR1 is SNHLY and CDR2 FYNNEI. The chain's CDR3 is CASREPTGADTQYF. The DNA of the CDR3 is TGTGCCAGCAGGGAACCGACCGGGGCAGATACGCAGTATTTT.

A note on this clone: Other DNA sequences from this sample encode an identical CDR3 as well. The J gene is TRBJ1-2, the V gene TRBV5-1; D is uncertain. Germline V gives CDR1 SGHRS, CDR2 YFSETQ. With 0 bases removed from V and 0 bases from J, the gap between germline ends came to 6 bases. CDR3 length equals 14 residues. The CDR3 region has the DNA TGCGCCAGCAGCTTGGAGCGAGCTAACTATGGCTACACCTTC. Its translation is CASSLERANYGYTF.

The chain carries TRBV2 and TRBJ1-5; the D gene is possibly TRBD1 (5 bases). The CDR3 has 14 amino acids. V dropped 6 bases and J dropped 4 bases, with 13 bases sitting between them. Germline lookup yields CDR1 SNHLY and CDR2 FYNNEI. The CDR3 nucleotides are TGTGCCAGCAGGTGGGGGGAGGTGAATCAGCCCCAGCATTTT. Protein: CASRWGEVNQPQHF. The full variable domain, in which reference TRBV2 and TRBJ1-5 provide the parts outside the CDR3, is EPEVTQTPSHQVTQMGQEVILRCVPISNHLYFYWYRQILGQKVEFLVSFYNNEISEKSEIFDDQFSVERPDGSNFTLKIRSTKLEDSAMYFCASRWGEVNQPQHFGDGTRLSIL.

This clone has at least ten counts. The chain has TRBV19 and TRBJ1-6; 7 positions match TRBD1. This CDR3 has 13 residues. Trimming took 11 bases from V and 9 from J; bases not matched to a gene: 10. CDR1 is LNHDA, CDR2 SQIVND, per germline (reference sequence). The CDR3 nucleotides are TGTGCCTCATCATTTGACAGGGTTTCACCCCTCCACTTT. Residues: CASSFDRVSPLHF.

The chain has TRBV7-9 and TRBJ1-1, with 7 positions matching TRBD1. CDR1 and CDR2 from the germline V gene are SEHNR and FQNEAQ (reference sequence). CDR3 length: 14 amino acids. V was clipped by 5 bases and J by 1 base; unmatched bases: 4. In DNA, the CDR3 is TGTGCCAGCAGCCCCGGGGACAGGAACACTGAAGCTTTCTTT. This sequence encodes CASSPGDRNTEAFF.

The rearrangement links TRBV3-1 (or the pseudogene TRBV3-2) to TRBJ1-2; 9 positions agree with TRBD1. CDR1 and CDR2 (germline): LGHDT, YNNKEL (reference sequence). CDR3 length equals 14 residues. V shed 1 base, J shed 7 bases, and the junction held 4 bases outside the gene matches. The chain's CDR3 is CASSQVRQGGGYTF. The CDR3 nucleotides read TGTGCCAGCAGCCAAGTTCGACAGGGGGGTGGCTACACCTTC.

On this clone: Other DNA sequences in this sample translate to the same CDR3. The chain combines TRBV2 with TRBJ2-7; no reliable D call. The CDR3 runs 12 residues. Per the germline V gene, CDR1 is SNHLY and CDR2 is FYNNEI. Trimming took 4 bases from V and 3 from J, leaving 7 bases between them. The CDR3 region is CASSGQNYEQYF. In DNA, the CDR3 is TGTGCCAGCAGTGGGCAGAACTACGAGCAGTACTTC.

J is TRBJ2-1 and V is TRBV9; 11 positions match TRBD2. CDR3 length: 14 amino acids. In germline, CDR1 is SGDLS, CDR2 YYNGEE. The J segment lost 4 bases and the V segment lost 4 bases, leaving 1 base of the junction unmatched. The CDR3 reads CASSRTSGYNEQFF. CDR3 DNA sequence: TGTGCCAGCAGCAGGACTAGCGGGTACAATGAGCAGTTCTTC. Full variable domain (missing parts from reference TRBV9 and TRBJ2-1): DSGVTQTPKHLITATGQRVTLRCSPRSGDLSVYWYQQSLDQGLQFLIQYYNGEERAKGNILERFSAQQFPDLHSELNLSSLELGDSALYFCASSRTSGYNEQFFGPGTRLTVL.

This sequence joins TRBV20-1 and TRBJ2-7; TRBD1 aligns across 8 bases. The CDR3 covers 15 residues. The ends lost 3 bases at V and 3 bases at J; junction bases unmatched: 10. Germline loops: CDR1 DFQATT, CDR2 SNEGSKA (reference sequence). The CDR3 DNA reads as TGCAGTGCTAGTCGCTCTGGGACAGGTTTCTACGAGCAGTACTTC. This codes for CSASRSGTGFYEQYF.

This clone was counted once. The chain joins TRBV11-3 to TRBJ1-3; D call uncertain. CDR3 size: 20 residues. Germline values: CDR1 SGHNT, CDR2 YENEEA. V lost 3 bases, J lost 0 bases, and 24 bases lay in between. In DNA, the CDR3 is TGTGCCAGCAGCTTTATCGGGGAGCGGGTGGTTGTTACCTCTGGAAACACCATATATTTT. Its translation is CASSFIGERVVVTSGNTIYF.

The chain joins TRBV11-2 to TRBJ2-3; D is perhaps TRBD2 (5 bases). CDR3 length: 16 amino acids. Germline CDR1 SGHAT, CDR2 FQNNGV. V lost 1 base and J 0 bases, leaving 11 bases between the germline ends. The CDR3 DNA is TGTGCCAGCAGCTTAGTGAGCGGCGCTAGCACAGATACGCAGTATTTT. This translates into CASSLVSGASTDTQYF.

This clone occurred once. The chain is built from TRBV4-1 and TRBJ2-1; 8 bases are shared with TRBD2. Per the germline V gene, CDR1 is MGHRA and CDR2 is YSYEKL. V gave up 3 bases and J gave up 4 bases; unmatched junction bases: 2. CDR3 size: 14 residues. For the CDR3, the DNA is TGCGCCAGCAGCCACGGGGGGGATTACAATGAGCAGTTCTTC. Protein: CASSHGGDYNEQFF.

The J gene is TRBJ2-7, the V gene TRBV4-1; TRBD2 agrees at 13 bases. The junction had 1 base not matched to a gene; V was cut back by 3 bases and J by 5 bases. The CDR3 has 14 amino acids. The germline V gene encodes CDR1 MGHRA and CDR2 YSYEKL. CDR3 loop: CASSHGLAGDEQYF. CDR3 bases: TGCGCCAGCAGCCACGGACTAGCGGGAGACGAGCAGTACTTC.

This sequence joins TRBV27 and TRBJ2-7; D might be TRBD2 (5 bases). CDR3 length: 15 residues. Germline V lookup: CDR1 MNHEY, CDR2 SMNVEV (reference sequence). V lost 2 bases, J lost 2 bases, and 13 bases lay in between. Here the CDR3 reads CASSLAGLWAYEQYF. DNA of the CDR3: TGTGCCAGCAGTTTAGCCGGACTTTGGGCCTACGAGCAGTACTTC.

The DNA for the CDR3 is TGTGCCAGCAGCCCTTGGCGGGGGGGCACCGGGGAGCTGTTTTTT. Protein sequence: CASSPWRGGTGELFF. This rearrangement joins TRBV3-1 (or the pseudogene TRBV3-2) to TRBJ2-2, with 9 bases matching TRBD2. After removal of 4 bases from V and 4 bases from J, the junction contained 4 bases not matched to a gene. CDR1 is LGHDT and CDR2 is YNNKEL in the germline V gene (reference sequence). The CDR3 consists of 15 residues.